One and the same sample provided the 25 T cell receptor beta chains below, sequenced in a study of cytomegalovirus exposure and HLA in healthy donors. The PCR used 60 Vbeta and 13 Jbeta primers. Sequencing used immunoSEQ multiplex PCR; TCRdb keeps in-frame clones, though not all of them. Among 140,000 to 150,000 clones, around 82% were seen once, and the ten largest hold 2.5% to 3%. Sequences were obtained from PBMCs. Receptors were obtained from a female donor in good health and CMV-seronegative.

The chain uses TRBV13 and TRBJ2-2; 10 bases map to TRBD2. The germline V gene encodes CDR1 PRHDT and CDR2 FYEKMQ (reference sequence). The CDR3 is 15 amino acids. V trimming: 6 bases; J trimming: 6 bases; junction bases outside the gene matches: 7. This CDR3 reads CASRRAGGRPGELFF. Here the CDR3 DNA reads TGTGCCAGCAGGAGAGCGGGGGGGCGACCCGGGGAGCTGTTTTTT.

The sample holds one count of this clone. This chain uses TRBV28 with TRBJ1-6, with 7 positions matching TRBD1. This CDR3 comprises 15 residues. Germline loops: CDR1 MDHEN, CDR2 SYDVKM. V lost 5 bases to trimming and J lost 9 bases; unmatched junction nucleotides: 10. CDR3 sequence: CASSPRQGEGSPLHF. CDR3 bases: TGTGCCAGCAGTCCCAGACAGGGTGAGGGTTCACCCCTCCACTTT.

The table lists this clone with a few counts. This chain links TRBV29-1 with TRBJ1-1; D gene ambiguous. Germline values: CDR1 SQVTM, CDR2 ANQGSEA. V was cut by 6 bases and J by 6 bases, with 17 bases left in between. The CDR3 is made up of 13 amino acids. CDR3 amino acids: CSVIEQLLAEAFF. In nucleotides, the CDR3 is TGCAGCGTCATTGAGCAACTCCTCGCTGAAGCTTTCTTT.

The CDR3 sequence: CAWSVTVYNSPLHF. The CDR3 DNA is TGTGCCTGGAGTGTCACAGTATATAATTCACCCCTCCACTTT. The V gene is TRBV30, the J gene TRBJ1-6; D call uncertain. The CDR3 has 14 amino acids. Germline-derived CDR1 and CDR2 are GTSNPN and SVGIG (reference sequence). V lost 0 bases and J 4 bases, leaving 7 bases between the germline ends. The variable domain in full, completed from reference TRBV30 and TRBJ1-6, reads SQTIHQWPATLVQPVGSPLSLECTVEGTSNPNLYWYRQAAGRGLQLLFYSVGIGQISSEVPQNLSASRPQDRQFILSSKKLLLSDSGFYLCAWSVTVYNSPLHFGNGTRLTVT.

A note on this clone: The germline gene is not matched at one end of the junction; a read error may be the cause. The chain joins TRBV7-9 to TRBJ1-5, with TRBD1 as a possible D gene (5 bases). Germline values: CDR1 SEHNR, CDR2 FQNEAQ (reference sequence). The CDR3 is made up of 12 amino acids. In DNA form, the CDR3 reads TGTTCCAGCAGCTTAAGGGGTGGGCCCCAGCATTTT. The encoded protein is CSSSLRGGPQHF. Full variable domain (missing parts from reference TRBV7-9 and TRBJ1-5): DTGVSQNPRHKITKRGQNVTFRCDPISEHNRLYWYRQTLGQGPEFLTYFQNEAQLEKSRLLSDRFSAERPKGSFSTLEIQRTEQGDSAMYLCSSSLRGGPQHFGDGTRLSIL.

The chain combines TRBV28 with TRBJ1-5; TRBD1 might be the D (6 bases). Trimming removed 7 bases from V and 2 bases from J, with 24 bases in between. The CDR3 is made up of 18 amino acids. The germline CDR1 and CDR2 sequences are MDHEN and SYDVKM. DNA of the CDR3: TGTGCCAGCACCTCCCGGAAGGGGGTGGAGAGCGGCAATCAGCCCCAGCATTTT. This encodes CASTSRKGVESGNQPQHF.

The V gene is TRBV27, the J gene TRBJ2-3, with 10 bases aligning to TRBD2. This CDR3 has 17 amino acids. V was clipped by 6 bases and J by 3 bases; unmatched bases: 12. Germline CDR1 MNHEY, CDR2 SMNVEV (reference sequence). The DNA of the CDR3 is TGTGCCAGCAGCCTCGAGGGAGCGGGAGGGCTTACAGATACGCAGTATTTT. This sequence encodes CASSLEGAGGLTDTQYF.

This clone was observed a few times. J is TRBJ1-1 and V is TRBV19, with TRBD1 matching 10 bases. The CDR3 runs 14 residues. V trimming: 5 bases; J trimming: 4 bases; junction bases outside the gene matches: 4. Germline CDR1 reads LNHDA; CDR2 reads SQIVND (reference sequence). The CDR3 nucleotides are TGTGCCAGTAGTCCAGGACAGGGGGTCACTGAAGCTTTCTTT. Its translation is CASSPGQGVTEAFF.

The chain uses TRBV14 and TRBJ2-7, with D possibly matching TRBD1 (5 bases). CDR1 is SGHDN, CDR2 FVKESK, per germline. CDR3 size: 15 residues. The V end was cut by 6 bases, the J end by 1 base, with 16 bases between. CDR3 sequence: CASSLSWGPSYEQYF. The CDR3 region has the DNA TGTGCCAGCAGTTTAAGTTGGGGCCCATCCTACGAGCAGTACTTC. Full variable domain (rest looked up from reference TRBV14 and TRBJ2-7): EAGVTQFPSHSVIEKGQTVTLRCDPISGHDNLYWYRRVMGKEIKFLLHFVKESKQDESGMPNNRFLAERTGGTYSTLKVQPAELEDSGVYFCASSLSWGPSYEQYFGPGTRLTVT.

This chain joins TRBV7-3 and TRBJ2-7, with 13 bases aligning to TRBD2. CDR1 is SGHTA and CDR2 is FQGTGA in the germline V gene. Trimming cost V 5 bases and J 3 bases; bases outside gene matches: 4. The CDR3 is made up of 15 amino acids. CDR3 nucleotide sequence: TGTGCCAGCAGCCCAGGACTAGCGGGAGACTACGAGCAGTACTTC. It is translated as CASSPGLAGDYEQYF.

V gene TRBV7-2 combines with J gene TRBJ2-7, with D possibly TRBD1 on 5 matching bases. V was clipped by 3 bases and J by 3 bases, with 9 bases between them. This CDR3 is 13 amino acids long. Germline assignment: CDR1 SGHTA and CDR2 FQGNSA. The CDR3 bases are TGTGCCAGCAGCTTCGCCAGGGACTACGAGCAGTACTTC. Translating it yields CASSFARDYEQYF.

This chain links TRBV4-2 with TRBJ2-7; D might be TRBD2 (5 bases). This CDR3 is built from 16 residues. V lost 1 base and J 0 bases, leaving 13 bases between the germline ends. Germline V gene data show CDR1 as LGHNA and CDR2 as YNFKEQ. CDR3 in amino acids: CASSQAAGTSSYEQYF. The CDR3 coding sequence is TGTGCCAGCAGCCAAGCGGCGGGTACGAGCTCCTACGAGCAGTACTTC.

This chain joins TRBV27 and TRBJ1-5, with 9 bases that match TRBD1. Germline CDR1 and CDR2: MNHEY and SMNVEV (reference sequence). The length of the CDR3 is 13 residues. V trimming: 8 bases; J trimming: 5 bases; junction bases outside the gene matches: 4. In nucleotides, the CDR3 is TGTGCCAGCGCCACAGGGGGCTATCAGCCCCAGCATTTT. Translating gives CASATGGYQPQHF.

This clone was observed at least ten times. This chain connects TRBV11-1 to TRBJ2-1, with D maybe TRBD1 (5 bases). The germline gives CDR1 SGHAT, CDR2 FQDESV (reference sequence). Trimming left V 3 bases short and J 4 bases short, with 7 bases between. The CDR3 length is 13 residues. The CDR3 loop is CASSFPGYNEQFF. In DNA form, the CDR3 reads TGTGCCAGCAGCTTCCCAGGGTACAATGAGCAGTTCTTC. Supplemented by reference TRBV11-1 and TRBJ2-1, the full variable domain reads EAEVAQSPRYKITEKSQAVAFWCDPISGHATLYWYRQILGQGPELLVQFQDESVVDDSQLPKDRFSAERLKGVDSTLKIQPAELGDSAMYLCASSFPGYNEQFFGPGTRLTVL.

With regard to this clone: The sample contains more than one DNA sequence encoding this CDR3. The chain links TRBV19 to TRBJ2-7; TRBD1 is a possible D gene (6 bases). This CDR3 is 13 amino acids long. Germline V gene sequence: CDR1 LNHDA, CDR2 SQIVND (reference sequence). V was trimmed by 6 bases and J by 2 bases, leaving 11 bases between them. CDR3 nucleotides: TGTGCCAGTAGGCCCCAGGGGACCTACGAGCAGTACTTC. Residues: CASRPQGTYEQYF.

The chain has TRBV5-1 and TRBJ1-2; TRBD1 is a possible D gene (6 bases). This CDR3 has 11 amino acids. CDR1 is SGHRS and CDR2 is YFSETQ in the germline V gene. With 1 base removed from V and 10 bases from J, the gap between germline ends came to 8 bases. The CDR3 loop reads CASSLKGDYTF. CDR3 nucleotides: TGCGCCAGCAGCTTGAAGGGGGACTACACCTTC.

The rearrangement joins TRBV4-3 to TRBJ2-5; a possible D gene is TRBD2 (5 bases). The germline CDR1 and CDR2 sequences are LGHNA and YSLEER. V was trimmed by 0 bases and J by 0 bases, leaving 8 bases between them. The CDR3 is 15 amino acids. In nucleotides, the CDR3 is TGCGCCAGCAGCCAAGAGGTACTAGACCAAGAGACCCAGTACTTC. Amino acids: CASSQEVLDQETQYF.

This clone was recorded a few times. This rearrangement joins TRBV2 to TRBJ1-5; tentatively, D is TRBD1 (5 bases). Trimming cost V 6 bases and J 10 bases, with 19 bases left between them. The CDR3 extends over 14 amino acids. Germline V gene data show CDR1 as SNHLY and CDR2 as FYNNEI. The DNA of the CDR3 is TGTGCCAGCAGGGACCGACAGATTATCAGCCCCCAGCATTTT. It yields the protein CASRDRQIISPQHF.

This chain links TRBV5-4 with TRBJ1-1; D might be TRBD1 (5 bases). Per germline, CDR1 SGHNT and CDR2 YYREEE (reference sequence). The CDR3 runs 13 residues. Deletions cut 4 bases from V and 5 bases from J, with 12 bases between. The CDR3 nucleotides are TGTGCCAGCAGCGCCCGGGGGAGGACTGAAGCTTTCTTT. It is translated as CASSARGRTEAFF.

The chain couples TRBV27 to TRBJ2-5; weak D call: TRBD1 (6 bases). Near its end, the DNA agrees better with TRBJ2-7, so the J call may be wrong. Looked up from germline, CDR1 is MNHEY and CDR2 is SMNVEV (reference sequence). The CDR3 runs to 14 residues. The CDR3 region has the DNA TGTGCCAGCAGTTTAATACAGGGCCACTACGAGCAGTACTTC. Translating gives CASSLIQGHYEQYF.

This clone appeared a few times. V gene TRBV30 combines with J gene TRBJ1-4, with D uncertain. Trimming removed 2 bases from V and 7 bases from J, with 8 bases in between. The germline V gene encodes CDR1 GTSNPN and CDR2 SVGIG (reference sequence). The CDR3 loop spans 12 amino acids. CDR3 in DNA: TGTGCCTGGAGTTTGGGAGGTGAAAAACTGTTTTTT. Amino acid sequence: CAWSLGGEKLFF.

This chain connects TRBV27 to TRBJ1-5; weak D call: TRBD1 (5 bases). Per germline, CDR1 MNHEY and CDR2 SMNVEV (reference sequence). The V and J ends lost 6 bases and 1 base respectively, with 16 bases between them. The length of the CDR3 is 16 residues. The CDR3 DNA sequence: TGTGCCAGCAGCCGTTGGACCGGGGGGAGCAATCAGCCCCAGCATTTT. This codes for CASSRWTGGSNQPQHF.

The chain couples TRBV25-1 to TRBJ2-1, with 11 positions matching TRBD2. The CDR3 consists of 15 residues. The germline V gene has CDR1 MGHDK and CDR2 SYGVNS. V was clipped by 3 bases and J by 8 bases; unmatched bases: 6. In DNA form, the CDR3 reads TGTGCCAGCAGTGAGAACCTAGCGGGAGGCTATGAGCAGTTCTTC. Translating it yields CASSENLAGGYEQFF.

The CDR3 sequence: CAWETGGRLYEQYF. The DNA for the CDR3 is TGTGCCTGGGAGACAGGGGGCCGATTGTACGAGCAGTACTTC. This rearrangement joins TRBV30 to TRBJ2-7; TRBD1 matches 10 bases. Unmatched junction bases numbered 8, after V lost 5 bases and J lost 4 bases. Germline CDR1 and CDR2: GTSNPN and SVGIG (reference sequence). CDR3 length: 14 amino acids.

This chain connects TRBV5-6 to TRBJ1-2; D possibly corresponds to TRBD1 (5 bases). Trimming removed 4 bases from V and 8 bases from J, with 18 bases in between. The germline gives CDR1 SGHDT, CDR2 YYEEEE. This CDR3 has 14 amino acids. The CDR3 nucleotides read TGTGCCAGCAGCCCTTGGAGGGGAATTGGGGGCTACACCTTC. It yields the protein CASSPWRGIGGYTF.